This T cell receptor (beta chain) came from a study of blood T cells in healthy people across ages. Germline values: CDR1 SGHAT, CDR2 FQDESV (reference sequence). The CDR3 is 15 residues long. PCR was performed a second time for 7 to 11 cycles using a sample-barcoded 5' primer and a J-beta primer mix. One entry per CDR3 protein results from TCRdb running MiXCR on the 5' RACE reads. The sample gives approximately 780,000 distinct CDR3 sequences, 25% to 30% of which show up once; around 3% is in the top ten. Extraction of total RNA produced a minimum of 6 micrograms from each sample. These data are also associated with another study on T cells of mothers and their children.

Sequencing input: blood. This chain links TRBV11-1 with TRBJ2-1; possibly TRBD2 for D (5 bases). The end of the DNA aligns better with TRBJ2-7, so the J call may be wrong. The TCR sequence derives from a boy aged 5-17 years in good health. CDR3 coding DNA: TGTGCCAGCAGCTTAGGAAGGGAGTTAAGACGGGAGCAGTACTTC. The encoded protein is CASSLGRELRREQYF.